The source of this TCR beta chain is a study of shared clonotypes between healthy human individuals. Study context: Per-donor plates numbered three CD4 naive, three CD4 memory, two CD8 naive and one CD8 memory.

For this clone: What it binds is not known.

The germline V gene encodes CDR1 MNHEY and CDR2 SVGAGI. This CDR3 is 15 amino acids long. Trimming left V 6 bases short and J 1 base short, with 13 bases between. Naive CD8 isolation took CD45RO-negative cells positively selected for CCR7 and excluded terminally differentiated effector memory CD45RA+ cells. Notes on the study in general: When compared with the clonotypes that were shared by all four sorted-subset donors, the non-shared clonotypes turned out to have lower generation probabilities. Memory subsets generally showed smaller estimated richness than naive subsets did.

Sequenced by immunoSEQ multiplex PCR; TCRdb stores in-frame clones only, minus some. The sample holds about 600,000 clones; roughly 95% are singletons and the top ten take roughly 0.1%. V is TRBV6-5 and J is TRBJ1-5; maybe TRBD1 (5 bases). The source material was naive CD8+ T cells sorted from blood. The receptor was derived from a woman aged 25-40 years in good health. In DNA form, the CDR3 reads TGTGCCAGCAGCCTACAGCCAGGGAGCAATCAGCCCCAGCATTTT. Protein product: CASSLQPGSNQPQHF.